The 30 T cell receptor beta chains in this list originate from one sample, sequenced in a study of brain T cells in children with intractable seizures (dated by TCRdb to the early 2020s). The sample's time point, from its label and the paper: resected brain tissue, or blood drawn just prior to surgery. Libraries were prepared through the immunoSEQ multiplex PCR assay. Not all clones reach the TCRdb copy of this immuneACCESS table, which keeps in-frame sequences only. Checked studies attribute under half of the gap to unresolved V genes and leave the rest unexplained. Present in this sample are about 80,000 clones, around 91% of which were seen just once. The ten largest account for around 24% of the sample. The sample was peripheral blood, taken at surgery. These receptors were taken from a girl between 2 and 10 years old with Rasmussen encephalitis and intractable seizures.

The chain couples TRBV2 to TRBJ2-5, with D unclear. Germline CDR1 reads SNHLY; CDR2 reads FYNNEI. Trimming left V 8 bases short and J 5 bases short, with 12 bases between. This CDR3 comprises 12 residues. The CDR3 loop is CASSEGKETQYF. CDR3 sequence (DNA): TGTGCCAGCTCGGAAGGGAAGGAGACCCAGTACTTC.

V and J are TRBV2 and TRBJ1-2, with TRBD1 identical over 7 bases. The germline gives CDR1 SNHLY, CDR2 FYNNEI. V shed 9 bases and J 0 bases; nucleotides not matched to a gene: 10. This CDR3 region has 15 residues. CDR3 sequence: CARKDRDRSNYGYTF. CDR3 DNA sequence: TGTGCCAGAAAGGATCGGGACAGATCTAACTATGGCTACACCTTC. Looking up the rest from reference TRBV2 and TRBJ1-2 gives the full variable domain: EPEVTQTPSHQVTQMGQEVILRCVPISNHLYFYWYRQILGQKVEFLVSFYNNEISEKSEIFDDQFSVERPDGSNFTLKIRSTKLEDSAMYFCARKDRDRSNYGYTFGSGTRLTVV.

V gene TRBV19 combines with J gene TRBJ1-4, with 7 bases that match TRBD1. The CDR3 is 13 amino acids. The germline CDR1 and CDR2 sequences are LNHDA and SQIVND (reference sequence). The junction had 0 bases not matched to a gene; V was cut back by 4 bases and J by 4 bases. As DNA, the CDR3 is TGTGCCAGTAGTAGACAGGGTAATGAAAAACTGTTTTTT. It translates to CASSRQGNEKLFF.

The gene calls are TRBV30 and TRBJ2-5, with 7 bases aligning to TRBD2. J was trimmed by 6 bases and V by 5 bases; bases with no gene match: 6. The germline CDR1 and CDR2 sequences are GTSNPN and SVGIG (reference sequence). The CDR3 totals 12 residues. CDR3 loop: CAWGSSGKTQYF. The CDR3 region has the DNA TGTGCCTGGGGGTCTAGCGGCAAGACCCAGTACTTC.

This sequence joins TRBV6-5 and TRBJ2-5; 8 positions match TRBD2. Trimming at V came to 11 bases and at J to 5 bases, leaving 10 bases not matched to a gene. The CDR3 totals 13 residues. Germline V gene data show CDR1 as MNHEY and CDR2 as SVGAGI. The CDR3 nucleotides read TGTGCCTCTACGGGGCGCGGGGGGGAGACCCAGTACTTC. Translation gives CASTGRGGETQYF.

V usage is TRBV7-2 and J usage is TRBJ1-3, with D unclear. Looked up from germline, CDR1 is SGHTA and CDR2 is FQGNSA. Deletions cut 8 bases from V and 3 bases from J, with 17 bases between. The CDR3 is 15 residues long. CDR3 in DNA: TGTGCCAGCGGACTAGTGGCGAGGATTGGAAACACCATATATTTT. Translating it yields CASGLVARIGNTIYF.

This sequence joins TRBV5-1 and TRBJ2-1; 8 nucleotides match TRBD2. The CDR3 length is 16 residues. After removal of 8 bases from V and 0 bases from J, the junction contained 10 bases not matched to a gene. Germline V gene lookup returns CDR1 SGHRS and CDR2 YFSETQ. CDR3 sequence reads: CASKLAARSSYNEQFF. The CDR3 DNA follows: TGCGCCAGTAAACTAGCGGCCCGGAGCTCCTACAATGAGCAGTTCTTC. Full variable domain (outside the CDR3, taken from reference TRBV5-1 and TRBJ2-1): KAGVTQTPRYLIKTRGQQVTLSCSPISGHRSVSWYQQTPGQGLQFLFEYFSETQRNKGNFPGRFSGRQFSNSRSEMNVSTLELGDSALYLCASKLAARSSYNEQFFGPGTRLTVL.

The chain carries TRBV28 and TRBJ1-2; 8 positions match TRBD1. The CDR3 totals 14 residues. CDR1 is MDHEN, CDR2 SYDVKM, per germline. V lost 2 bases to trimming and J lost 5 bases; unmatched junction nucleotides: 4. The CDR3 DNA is TGTGCCAGCAGTTTAGGACAGGGAGTTTATGGCTACACCTTC. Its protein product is CASSLGQGVYGYTF.

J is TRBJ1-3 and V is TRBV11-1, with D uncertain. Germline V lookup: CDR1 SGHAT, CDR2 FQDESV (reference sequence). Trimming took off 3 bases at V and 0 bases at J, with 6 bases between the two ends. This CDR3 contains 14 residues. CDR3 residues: CASSLSDSGNTIYF. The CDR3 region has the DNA TGTGCCAGCAGCTTGAGTGACTCTGGAAACACCATATATTTT.

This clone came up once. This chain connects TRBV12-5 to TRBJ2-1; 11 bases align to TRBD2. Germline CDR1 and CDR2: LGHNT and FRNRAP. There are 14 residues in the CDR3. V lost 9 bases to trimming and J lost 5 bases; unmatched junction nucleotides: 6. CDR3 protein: CASSGTSGDNEQFF. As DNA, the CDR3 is TGTGCTAGCTCCGGGACTAGCGGTGACAATGAGCAGTTCTTC.

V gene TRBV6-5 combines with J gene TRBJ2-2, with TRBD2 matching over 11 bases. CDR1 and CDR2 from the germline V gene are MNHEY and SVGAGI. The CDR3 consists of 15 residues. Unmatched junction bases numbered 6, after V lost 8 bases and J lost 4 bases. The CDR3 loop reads CASRPTSGSTGELFF. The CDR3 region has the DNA TGTGCCAGCCGACCCACTAGCGGGAGCACCGGGGAGCTGTTTTTT.

CDR3 sequence (DNA): TGTGCCAGCAGGAATGTCGGGACCCCACGGACGGAGCAGTTCTTC. The encoded protein is CASRNVGTPRTEQFF. The rearrangement links TRBV27 to TRBJ2-1; TRBD1 or TRBD2 may be the D gene (5 bases each). The CDR3 runs 15 residues. V shed 6 bases and J shed 10 bases, with 22 bases lying between them. CDR1 is MNHEY, CDR2 SMNVEV, per germline (reference sequence).

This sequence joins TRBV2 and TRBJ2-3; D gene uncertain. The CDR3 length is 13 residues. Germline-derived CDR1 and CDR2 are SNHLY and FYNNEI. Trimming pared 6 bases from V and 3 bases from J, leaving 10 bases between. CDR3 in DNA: TGTGCCAGCAGACCAGATGGAACAGATACGCAGTATTTT. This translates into CASRPDGTDTQYF.

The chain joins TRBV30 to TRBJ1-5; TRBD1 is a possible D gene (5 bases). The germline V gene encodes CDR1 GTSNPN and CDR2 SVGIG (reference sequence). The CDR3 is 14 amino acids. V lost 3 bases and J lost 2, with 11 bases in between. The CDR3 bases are TGTGCCTGGAGCCAAATGACAGGCAATCAGCCCCAGCATTTT. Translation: CAWSQMTGNQPQHF.

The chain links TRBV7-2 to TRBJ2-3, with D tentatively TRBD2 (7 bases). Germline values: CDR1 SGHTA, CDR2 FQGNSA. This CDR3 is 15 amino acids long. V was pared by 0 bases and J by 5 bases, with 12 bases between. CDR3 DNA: TGTGCCAGCAGCTTAGCGGGGGGGCCCGAAGATACGCAGTATTTT. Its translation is CASSLAGGPEDTQYF.

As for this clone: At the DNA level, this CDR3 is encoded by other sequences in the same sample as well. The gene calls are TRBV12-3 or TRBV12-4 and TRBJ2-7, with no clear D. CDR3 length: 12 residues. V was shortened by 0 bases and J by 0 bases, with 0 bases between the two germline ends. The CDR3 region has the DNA TGTGCCAGCAGTTTAGCCTCCTACGAGCAGTACTTC. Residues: CASSLASYEQYF.

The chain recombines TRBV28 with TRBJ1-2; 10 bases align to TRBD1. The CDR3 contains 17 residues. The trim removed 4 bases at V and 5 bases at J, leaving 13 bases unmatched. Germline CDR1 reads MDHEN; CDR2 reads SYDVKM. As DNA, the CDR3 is TGTGCCAGCAGTTCCGGACAGGGGGGGAAGCTAAGATATGGCTACACCTTC. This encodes CASSSGQGGKLRYGYTF.

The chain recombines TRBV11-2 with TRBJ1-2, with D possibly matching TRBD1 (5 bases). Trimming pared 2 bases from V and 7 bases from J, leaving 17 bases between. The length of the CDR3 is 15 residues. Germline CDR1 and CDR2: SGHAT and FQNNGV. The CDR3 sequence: CASSLFRAGQGGYTF. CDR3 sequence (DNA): TGTGCCAGCAGCTTATTCAGGGCCGGGCAGGGTGGCTACACCTTC.

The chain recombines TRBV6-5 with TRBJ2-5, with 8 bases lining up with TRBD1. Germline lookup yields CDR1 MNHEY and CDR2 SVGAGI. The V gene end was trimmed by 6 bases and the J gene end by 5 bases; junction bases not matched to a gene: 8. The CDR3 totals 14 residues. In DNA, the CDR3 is TGTGCCAGCAGCCGACAGGGGCAGCGGGAGACCCAGTACTTC. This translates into CASSRQGQRETQYF.

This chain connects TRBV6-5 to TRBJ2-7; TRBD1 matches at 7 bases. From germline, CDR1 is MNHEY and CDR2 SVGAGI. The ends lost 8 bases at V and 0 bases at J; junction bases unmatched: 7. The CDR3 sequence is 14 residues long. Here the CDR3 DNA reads TGTGCCAGCGTCAGACAGGGCAGCTCCTACGAGCAGTACTTC. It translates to CASVRQGSSYEQYF.

CDR3 loop: CASSYSQPGQAYEQYF. The CDR3 bases are TGTGCCAGCAGTTACTCGCAACCGGGACAGGCCTACGAGCAGTACTTC. The V and J genes are TRBV6-5 and TRBJ2-7, with 8 bases that match TRBD1. The trim removed 0 bases at V and 2 bases at J, leaving 6 bases unmatched. The CDR3 is 16 residues long. The germline V gene has CDR1 MNHEY and CDR2 SVGAGI.

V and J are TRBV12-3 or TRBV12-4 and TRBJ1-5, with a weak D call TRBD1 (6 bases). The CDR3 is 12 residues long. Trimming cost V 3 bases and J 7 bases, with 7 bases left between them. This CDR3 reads CASSFGGQPQHF. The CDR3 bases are TGTGCCAGCAGTTTCGGGGGCCAGCCCCAGCATTTT.

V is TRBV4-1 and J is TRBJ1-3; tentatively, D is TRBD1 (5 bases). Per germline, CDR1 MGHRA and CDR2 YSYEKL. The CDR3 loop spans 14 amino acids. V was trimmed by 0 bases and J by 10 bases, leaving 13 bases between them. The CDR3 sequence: CASSQEWPGGTIYF. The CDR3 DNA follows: TGCGCCAGCAGCCAAGAGTGGCCGGGGGGGACCATATATTTT.

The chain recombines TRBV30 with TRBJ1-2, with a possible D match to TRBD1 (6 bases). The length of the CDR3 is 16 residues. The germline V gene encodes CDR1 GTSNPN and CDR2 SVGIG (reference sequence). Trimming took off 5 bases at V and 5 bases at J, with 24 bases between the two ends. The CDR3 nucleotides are TGTGCCTGGGCAAAAACATACAGGGCGGACGATTATGGCTACACCTTC. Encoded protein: CAWAKTYRADDYGYTF.

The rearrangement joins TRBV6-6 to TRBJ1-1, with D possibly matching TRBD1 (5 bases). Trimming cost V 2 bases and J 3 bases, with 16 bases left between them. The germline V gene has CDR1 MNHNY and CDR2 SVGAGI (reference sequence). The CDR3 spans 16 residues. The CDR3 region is CASSYGFVGADTEAFF. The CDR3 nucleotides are TGTGCCAGCAGTTACGGGTTCGTCGGGGCGGACACTGAAGCTTTCTTT.

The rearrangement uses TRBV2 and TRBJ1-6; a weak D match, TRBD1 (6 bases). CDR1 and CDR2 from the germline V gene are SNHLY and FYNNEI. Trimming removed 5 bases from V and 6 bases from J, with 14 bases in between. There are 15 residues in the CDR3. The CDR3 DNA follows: TGTGCCAGCAGTCAACACAGGGAGCTTAATTCACCCCTCCACTTT. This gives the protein CASSQHRELNSPLHF.

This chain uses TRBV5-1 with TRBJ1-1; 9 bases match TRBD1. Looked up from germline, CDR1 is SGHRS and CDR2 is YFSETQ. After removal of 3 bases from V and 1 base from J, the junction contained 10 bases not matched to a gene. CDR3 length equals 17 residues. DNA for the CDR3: TGCGCCAGCAGCTCCCGACAGGGGGGCATACCGAACACTGAAGCTTTCTTT. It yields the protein CASSSRQGGIPNTEAFF.

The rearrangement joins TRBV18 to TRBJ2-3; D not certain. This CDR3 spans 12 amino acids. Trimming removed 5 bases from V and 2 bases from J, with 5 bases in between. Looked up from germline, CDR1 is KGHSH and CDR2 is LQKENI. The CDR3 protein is CASSVPTDTQYF. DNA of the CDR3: TGTGCCAGCTCAGTCCCCACAGATACGCAGTATTTT.

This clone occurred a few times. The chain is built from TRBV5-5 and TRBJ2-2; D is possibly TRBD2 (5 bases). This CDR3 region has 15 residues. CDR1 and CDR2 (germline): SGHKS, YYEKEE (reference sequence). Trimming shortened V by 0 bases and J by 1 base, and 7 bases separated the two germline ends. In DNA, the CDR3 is TGTGCCAGCAGCTTGGGGACTGTGAACACCGGGGAGCTGTTTTTT. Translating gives CASSLGTVNTGELFF.

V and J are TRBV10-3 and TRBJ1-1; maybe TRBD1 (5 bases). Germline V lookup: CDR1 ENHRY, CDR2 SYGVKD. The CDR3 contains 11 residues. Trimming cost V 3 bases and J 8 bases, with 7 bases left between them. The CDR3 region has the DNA TGTGCCATCAGTGAATACAGGGAAGCTTTCTTT. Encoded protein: CAISEYREAFF.